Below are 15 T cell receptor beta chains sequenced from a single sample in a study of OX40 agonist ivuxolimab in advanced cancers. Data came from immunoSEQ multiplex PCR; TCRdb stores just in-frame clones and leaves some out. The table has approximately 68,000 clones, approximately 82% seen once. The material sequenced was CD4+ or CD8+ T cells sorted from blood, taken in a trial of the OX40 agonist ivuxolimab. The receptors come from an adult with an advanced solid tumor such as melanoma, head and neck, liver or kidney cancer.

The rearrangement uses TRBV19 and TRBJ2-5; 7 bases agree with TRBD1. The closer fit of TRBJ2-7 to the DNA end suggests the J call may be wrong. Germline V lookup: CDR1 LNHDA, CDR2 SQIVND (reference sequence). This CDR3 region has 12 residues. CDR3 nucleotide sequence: TGTGCCAGTAAGGCCAGGGGGTACGAGCAGTACTTC. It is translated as CASKARGYEQYF.

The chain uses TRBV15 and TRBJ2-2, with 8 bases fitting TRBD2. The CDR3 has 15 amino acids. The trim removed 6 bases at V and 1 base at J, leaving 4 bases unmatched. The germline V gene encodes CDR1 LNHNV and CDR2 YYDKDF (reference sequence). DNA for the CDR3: TGTGCCACCAGTCCCGGGGGGGGGAACACCGGGGAGCTGTTTTTT. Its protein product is CATSPGGGNTGELFF.

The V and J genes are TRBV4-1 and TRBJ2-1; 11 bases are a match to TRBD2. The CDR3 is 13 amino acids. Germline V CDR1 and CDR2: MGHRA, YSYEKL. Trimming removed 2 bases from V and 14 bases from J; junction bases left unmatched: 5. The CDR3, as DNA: TGCGCCAGCAGCCAATTAGCGGGGGGGACTAAGTTCTTC. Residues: CASSQLAGGTKFF.

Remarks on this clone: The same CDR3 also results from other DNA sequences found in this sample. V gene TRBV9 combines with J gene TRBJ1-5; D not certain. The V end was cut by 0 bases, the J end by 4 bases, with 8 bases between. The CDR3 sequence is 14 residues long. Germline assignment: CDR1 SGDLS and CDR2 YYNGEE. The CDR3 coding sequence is TGTGCCAGCAGCGTAGGGGCAGGTAATCAGCCCCAGCATTTT. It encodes CASSVGAGNQPQHF.

For the CDR3, the DNA is TGTGCCAGCAGTGAAGAGGGACAGGGGGCGAACACCGGGGAGCTGTTTTTT. Translating it yields CASSEEGQGANTGELFF. The gene calls are TRBV6-1 and TRBJ2-2; 11 bases fit TRBD1. This CDR3 comprises 17 residues. The V gene's germline CDR1 is MNHNS and CDR2 SASEGT. Trimming at V came to 1 base and at J to 0 bases, leaving 1 base not matched to a gene.

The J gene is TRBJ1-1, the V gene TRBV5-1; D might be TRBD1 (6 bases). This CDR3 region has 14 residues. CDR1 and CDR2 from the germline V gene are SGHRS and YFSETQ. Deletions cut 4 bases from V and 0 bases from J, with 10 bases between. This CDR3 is CASSTTGMNTEAFF. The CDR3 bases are TGCGCCAGCAGCACCACAGGGATGAACACTGAAGCTTTCTTT.

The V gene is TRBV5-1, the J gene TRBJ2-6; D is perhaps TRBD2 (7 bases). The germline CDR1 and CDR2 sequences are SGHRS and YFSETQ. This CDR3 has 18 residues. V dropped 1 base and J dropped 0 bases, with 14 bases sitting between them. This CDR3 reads CASSLPAGAASGANVLTF. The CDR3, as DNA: TGCGCCAGCAGCTTGCCCGCGGGGGCCGCCTCTGGGGCCAACGTCCTGACTTTC.

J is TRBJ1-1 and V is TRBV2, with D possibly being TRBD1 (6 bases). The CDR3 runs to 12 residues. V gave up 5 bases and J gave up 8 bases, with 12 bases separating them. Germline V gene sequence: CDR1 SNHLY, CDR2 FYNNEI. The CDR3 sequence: CASSLGGQEAFF. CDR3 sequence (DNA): TGTGCCAGCAGTCTGGGGGGACAAGAAGCTTTCTTT.

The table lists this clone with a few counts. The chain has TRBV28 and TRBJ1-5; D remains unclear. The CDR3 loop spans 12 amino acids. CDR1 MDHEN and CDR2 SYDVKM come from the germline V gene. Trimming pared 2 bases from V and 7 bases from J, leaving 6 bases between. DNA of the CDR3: TGTGCCAGCAGTTTACAAGAACAGCCCCAGCATTTT. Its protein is CASSLQEQPQHF.

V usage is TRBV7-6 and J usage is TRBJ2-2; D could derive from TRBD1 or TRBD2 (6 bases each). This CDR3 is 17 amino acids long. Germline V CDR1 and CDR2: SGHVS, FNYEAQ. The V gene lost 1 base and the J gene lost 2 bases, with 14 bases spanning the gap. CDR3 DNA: TGTGCCAGCAGCTTAGATCGAGGGGGGCCCAACACCGGGGAGCTGTTTTTT. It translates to CASSLDRGGPNTGELFF.

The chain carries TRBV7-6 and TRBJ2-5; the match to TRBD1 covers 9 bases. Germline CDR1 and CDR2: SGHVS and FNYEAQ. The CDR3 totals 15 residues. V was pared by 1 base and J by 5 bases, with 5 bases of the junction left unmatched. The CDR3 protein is CASSLVDRGTETQYF. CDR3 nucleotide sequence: TGTGCCAGCAGCTTAGTGGACAGGGGCACGGAGACCCAGTACTTC.

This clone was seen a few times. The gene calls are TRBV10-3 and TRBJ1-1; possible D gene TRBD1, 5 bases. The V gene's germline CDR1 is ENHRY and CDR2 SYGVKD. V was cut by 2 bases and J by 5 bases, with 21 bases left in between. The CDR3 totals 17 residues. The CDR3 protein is CAISESPWRGRGTEAFF. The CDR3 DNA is TGTGCCATCAGTGAGAGTCCATGGCGGGGGAGAGGTACTGAAGCTTTCTTT.

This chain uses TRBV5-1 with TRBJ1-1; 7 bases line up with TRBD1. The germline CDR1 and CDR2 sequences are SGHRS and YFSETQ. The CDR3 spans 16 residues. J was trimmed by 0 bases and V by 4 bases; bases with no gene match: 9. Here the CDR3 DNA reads TGCGCCAGCAGCCACGCGTTGGGACAGTTGAACACTGAAGCTTTCTTT. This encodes CASSHALGQLNTEAFF.

CDR3: CASSFEPSNTEAFF. CDR3 coding DNA: TGCGCCAGCAGCTTCGAGCCCAGTAACACTGAAGCTTTCTTT. This chain connects TRBV5-1 to TRBJ1-1, with D unclear. V shed 2 bases and J shed 2 bases, with 10 bases lying between them. The CDR3 is 14 residues long. Germline values: CDR1 SGHRS, CDR2 YFSETQ.

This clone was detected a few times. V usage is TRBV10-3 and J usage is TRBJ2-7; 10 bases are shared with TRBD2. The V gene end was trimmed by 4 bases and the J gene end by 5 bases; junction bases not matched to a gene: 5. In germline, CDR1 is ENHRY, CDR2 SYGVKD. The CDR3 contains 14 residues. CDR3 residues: CAISGSSGRDEQYF. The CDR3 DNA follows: TGTGCCATCAGTGGGTCTAGCGGGAGAGACGAGCAGTACTTC.